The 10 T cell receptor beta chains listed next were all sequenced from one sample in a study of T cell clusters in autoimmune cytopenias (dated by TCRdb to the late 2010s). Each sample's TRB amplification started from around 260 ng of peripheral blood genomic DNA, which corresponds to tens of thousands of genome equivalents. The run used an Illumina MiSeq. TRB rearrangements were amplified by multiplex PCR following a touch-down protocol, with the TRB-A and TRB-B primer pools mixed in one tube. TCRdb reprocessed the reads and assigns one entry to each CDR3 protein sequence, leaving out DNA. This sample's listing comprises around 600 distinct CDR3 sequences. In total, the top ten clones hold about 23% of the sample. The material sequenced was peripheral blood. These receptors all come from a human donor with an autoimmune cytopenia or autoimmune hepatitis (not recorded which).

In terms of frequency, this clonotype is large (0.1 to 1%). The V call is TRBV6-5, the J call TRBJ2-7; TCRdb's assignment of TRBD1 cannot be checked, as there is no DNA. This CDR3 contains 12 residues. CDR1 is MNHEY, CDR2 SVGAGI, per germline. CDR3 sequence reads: CATQDRGHEQYF.

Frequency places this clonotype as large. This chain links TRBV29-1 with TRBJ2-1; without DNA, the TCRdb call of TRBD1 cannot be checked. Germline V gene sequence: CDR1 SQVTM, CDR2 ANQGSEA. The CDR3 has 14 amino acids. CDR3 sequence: CSVWTGSSYNEQFF.

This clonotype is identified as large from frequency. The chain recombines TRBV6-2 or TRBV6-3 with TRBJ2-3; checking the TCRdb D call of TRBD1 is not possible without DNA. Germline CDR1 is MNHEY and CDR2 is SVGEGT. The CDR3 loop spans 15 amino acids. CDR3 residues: CASSPWRTSTDTQYF.

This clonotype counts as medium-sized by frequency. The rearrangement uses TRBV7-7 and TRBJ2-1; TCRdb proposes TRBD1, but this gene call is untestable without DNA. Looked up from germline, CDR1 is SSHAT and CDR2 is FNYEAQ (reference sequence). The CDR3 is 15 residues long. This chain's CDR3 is CASSARDASYNEQFF.

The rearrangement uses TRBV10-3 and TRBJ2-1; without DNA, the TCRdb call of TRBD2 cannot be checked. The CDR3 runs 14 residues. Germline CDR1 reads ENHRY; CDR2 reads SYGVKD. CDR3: CAIRGTSGRTEQFF.

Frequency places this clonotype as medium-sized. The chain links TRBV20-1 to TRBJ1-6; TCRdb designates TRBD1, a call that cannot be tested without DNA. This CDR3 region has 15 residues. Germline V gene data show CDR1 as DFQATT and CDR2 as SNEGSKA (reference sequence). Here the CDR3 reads CSARHRGRDNSPLHF.

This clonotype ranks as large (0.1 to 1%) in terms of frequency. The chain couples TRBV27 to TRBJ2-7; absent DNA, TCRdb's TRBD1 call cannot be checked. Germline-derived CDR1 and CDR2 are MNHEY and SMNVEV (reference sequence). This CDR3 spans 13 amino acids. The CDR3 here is CASSLGPPGEQYF.

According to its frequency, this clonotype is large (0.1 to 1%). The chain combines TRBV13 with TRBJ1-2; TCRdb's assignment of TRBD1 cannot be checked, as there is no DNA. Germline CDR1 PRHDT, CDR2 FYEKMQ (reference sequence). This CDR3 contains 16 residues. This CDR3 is CASSSGGQDELYGYTF.

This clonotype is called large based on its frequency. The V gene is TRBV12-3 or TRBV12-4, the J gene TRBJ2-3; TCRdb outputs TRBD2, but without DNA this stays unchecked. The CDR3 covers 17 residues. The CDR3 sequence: CASSAPASGGAGDTQYF.

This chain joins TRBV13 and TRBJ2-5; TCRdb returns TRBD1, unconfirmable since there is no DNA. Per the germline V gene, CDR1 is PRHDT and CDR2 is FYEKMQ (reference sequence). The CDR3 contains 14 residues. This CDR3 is CASSADRGGETQYF.